A single sample is the source of the 22 T cell receptor beta chains below, sequenced in a study of T cells in Graves' hyperthyroidism and ophthalmopathy. It was RNA transcripts that yielded the amplified TCR beta CDR3 regions. The TCR CDR3 first-round RT-PCR relied on the HTBI primer set. TCRdb recomputed calls from the multiplex PCR reads with MiXCR, one row per CDR3 protein. Here the sample spans about 580,000 distinct CDR3 sequences, 14% being singletons. Sequenced material: blood. The receptors were gathered from a young woman with Graves' hyperthyroidism that later progressed to Graves' ophthalmopathy.

This clonotype was detected ten times or more. The CDR3 DNA reads as TGTGCCAGCAGGCCAGCCTCGGGTTACAATGAGCAGTTCTTC. Amino acids: CASRPASGYNEQFF. The chain links TRBV12-3 or TRBV12-4 to TRBJ2-1; D gene ambiguous. V shed 6 bases and J shed 4 bases, with 13 bases lying between them. This CDR3 spans 14 amino acids.

This clonotype was found once. A single base separates this from a much larger clone, so it may be a read error. J is TRBJ2-2 and V is TRBV27; perhaps TRBD1 as D (6 bases). Trimming cost V 6 bases and J 5 bases, with 16 bases left between them. Germline CDR1 reads MNHEY; CDR2 reads SMNVEV (reference sequence). The CDR3 has 15 residues. The CDR3 sequence: CASSKVSRGTGELFF. CDR3 in DNA: TGTGCCAGCAGCAAAGTCTCCAGGGGAACCGGGGAGCTGTTTTTT.

This clonotype turned up a few times. This chain links TRBV18 with TRBJ1-5; D is uncertain. This CDR3 contains 16 residues. The V and J ends lost 3 bases and 2 bases respectively, with 14 bases between them. Germline-derived CDR1 and CDR2 are KGHSH and LQKENI. The CDR3: CASSPGWSGGNQPQHF. CDR3 nucleotides: TGTGCCAGCTCACCGGGGTGGAGTGGTGGCAATCAGCCCCAGCATTTT. The full variable domain, with the rest looked up from reference TRBV18 and TRBJ1-5, is NAGVMQNPRHLVRRRGQEARLRCSPMKGHSHVYWYRQLPEEGLKFMVYLQKENIIDESGMPKERFSAEFPKEGPSILRIQQVVRGDSAAYFCASSPGWSGGNQPQHFGDGTRLSIL.

This chain connects TRBV9 to TRBJ1-3; the match to TRBD1 covers 8 bases. The V segment lost 0 bases and the J segment 6 bases; nucleotides outside the gene matches: 5. This CDR3 region has 15 residues. The V gene's germline CDR1 is SGDLS and CDR2 YYNGEE. CDR3 in amino acids: CASSVGQGILNTIYF. The CDR3 DNA is TGTGCCAGCAGCGTAGGACAGGGGATCCTAAACACCATATATTTT.

This clonotype was detected ten times or more. The chain combines TRBV7-2 with TRBJ1-1; possibly TRBD1 for D (5 bases). Germline assignment: CDR1 SGHTA and CDR2 FQGNSA. Trimming took off 3 bases at V and 5 bases at J, with 19 bases between the two ends. This CDR3 region has 16 residues. CDR3 residues: CASSFQGGGDRTEAFF. The DNA for the CDR3 is TGTGCCAGCAGCTTCCAGGGCGGGGGTGATAGGACTGAAGCTTTCTTT.

This clonotype was counted ten times or more. The chain combines TRBV3-1 with TRBJ2-5, with 12 bases fitting TRBD2. Unmatched junction bases numbered 7, after V lost 4 bases and J lost 4 bases. There are 16 residues in the CDR3. The germline V gene has CDR1 LGHDT and CDR2 YNNKEL (reference sequence). The CDR3 reads CASSPRLAGVGETQYF. In DNA, the CDR3 is TGTGCCAGCAGCCCCAGACTAGCGGGAGTGGGAGAGACCCAGTACTTC.

This clonotype was picked up many times. The chain combines TRBV5-1 with TRBJ2-1, with D perhaps assigned TRBD1 or TRBD2 (5 bases each). From germline, CDR1 is SGHRS and CDR2 YFSETQ. The CDR3 runs 16 residues. The V gene lost 2 bases and the J gene lost 0 bases, with 12 bases spanning the gap. Here the CDR3 DNA reads TGCGCCAGCAGCTTCTCGTGGGGGAGCTCCTACAATGAGCAGTTCTTC. Its translation: CASSFSWGSSYNEQFF.

This clonotype appeared many times. V usage is TRBV7-8 and J usage is TRBJ2-1; D unresolved. Germline V gene lookup returns CDR1 SGHVS and CDR2 FQNEAQ. The CDR3 runs 12 residues. The V and J ends lost 1 base and 8 bases respectively, with 6 bases between them. The CDR3: CASSLVLYEQFF. The CDR3 DNA reads TGTGCCAGCAGCTTAGTTCTCTATGAGCAGTTCTTC.

Ten or more counts support this clonotype. The chain joins TRBV19 to TRBJ2-1; 11 bases are shared with TRBD1. The CDR3 is made up of 17 amino acids. Trimming cost V 4 bases and J 3 bases; bases outside gene matches: 8. CDR1 and CDR2 (germline): LNHDA, SQIVND (reference sequence). The CDR3 DNA is TGTGCCAGTAGTACCTCCAGGGGACAGGGGGGCTACAATGAGCAGTTCTTC. As protein: CASSTSRGQGGYNEQFF.

The table lists this clonotype with many counts. The genes are TRBV6-1 and TRBJ1-2; a possible D gene is TRBD1 (5 bases). Germline CDR1 MNHNS, CDR2 SASEGT. The CDR3 is 14 residues long. Between the trimmed V and J ends, which lost 5 bases and 2 bases, there was a span of 12 bases. CDR3 sequence: CASSPRDANYGYTF. For the CDR3, the DNA is TGTGCCAGCAGTCCCCGGGACGCCAACTATGGCTACACCTTC.

This clonotype was found many times. The gene calls are TRBV20-1 and TRBJ2-3, with TRBD2 matching over 7 bases. The germline CDR1 and CDR2 sequences are DFQATT and SNEGSKA (reference sequence). This CDR3 is 16 amino acids long. J gave up 2 bases and V 4 bases, and 12 bases lay outside the gene matches. The CDR3 DNA reads TGCAGTGCTAAAGGGGTCGCTAGCGGATTCACAGATACGCAGTATTTT. This gives the protein CSAKGVASGFTDTQYF.

This clonotype was observed many times. The rearrangement links TRBV27 to TRBJ2-3, with 12 bases aligning to TRBD2. The junction had 9 bases not matched to a gene; V was cut back by 0 bases and J by 11 bases. The length of the CDR3 is 16 residues. Germline V gene lookup returns CDR1 MNHEY and CDR2 SMNVEV (reference sequence). The CDR3 protein is CASSLSTTSGSLRQYF. The CDR3 DNA follows: TGTGCCAGCAGTTTATCGACGACTAGCGGGAGCTTGCGGCAGTATTTT.

This clonotype was recorded at least ten times. DNA for the CDR3: TGTGCCAGCAGCCAGGACACCCTGGAGACCCAGTACTTC. The encoded protein is CASSQDTLETQYF. V is TRBV12-3 or TRBV12-4 and J is TRBJ2-5; possibly TRBD1 for D (5 bases). Between the trimmed V and J ends, which lost 6 bases and 5 bases, there was a span of 13 bases. The CDR3 covers 13 residues.

This clonotype was observed a handful of times. This chain uses TRBV30 with TRBJ2-3; D call uncertain. Looked up from germline, CDR1 is GTSNPN and CDR2 is SVGIG (reference sequence). Trimming took 0 bases from V and 4 from J, leaving 14 bases between them. The CDR3 totals 15 residues. The DNA of the CDR3 is TGTGCCTGGAGTGTACAGAACAGAATGGCAGATACGCAGTATTTT. It is translated as CAWSVQNRMADTQYF.

V usage is TRBV29-1 and J usage is TRBJ2-7; 11 nucleotides align to TRBD1. Germline values: CDR1 SQVTM, CDR2 ANQGSEA. V was clipped by 6 bases and J by 5 bases; unmatched bases: 15. This CDR3 has 16 amino acids. CDR3 in amino acids: CSVEGLRDRGIDEQYF. CDR3 sequence (DNA): TGCAGCGTGGAGGGGCTACGGGACAGGGGGATCGACGAGCAGTACTTC.

This clonotype was recorded many times. V usage is TRBV18 and J usage is TRBJ1-5; D call uncertain. Trimming stripped 6 bases from V and 1 base from J, with 10 bases between. This CDR3 contains 14 residues. Germline assignment: CDR1 KGHSH and CDR2 LQKENI. CDR3 DNA: TGTGCCAGCTCTCCAATGGGGAGCAATCAGCCCCAGCATTTT. Protein: CASSPMGSNQPQHF. The whole variable domain, remainder taken from reference TRBV18 and TRBJ1-5, is NAGVMQNPRHLVRRRGQEARLRCSPMKGHSHVYWYRQLPEEGLKFMVYLQKENIIDESGMPKERFSAEFPKEGPSILRIQQVVRGDSAAYFCASSPMGSNQPQHFGDGTRLSIL.

The rearrangement joins TRBV9 to TRBJ1-2; no reliable D call. The germline CDR1 and CDR2 sequences are SGDLS and YYNGEE. V was pared by 5 bases and J by 14 bases, with 10 bases between. This CDR3 is built from 9 residues. In DNA form, the CDR3 reads TGTGCCAGCAGTCCCAGCTGGACCTTC. Protein product: CASSPSWTF.

V and J are TRBV9 and TRBJ1-4; maybe TRBD1 (6 bases). Trimming cost V 0 bases and J 8 bases, with 11 bases left between them. Germline V gene data show CDR1 as SGDLS and CDR2 as YYNGEE. The length of the CDR3 is 14 residues. The CDR3 DNA sequence: TGTGCCAGCAGCGTAGGGGACATTCAAGAAAAACTGTTTTTT. Its translation: CASSVGDIQEKLFF.

This clonotype was observed a handful of times. CDR3 coding DNA: TGTGCCACCAGCAGAGCACAGGGAAGCGACGAGCAGTACTTC. The encoded protein is CATSRAQGSDEQYF. The V call is TRBV15, the J call TRBJ2-7; D might be TRBD1 (6 bases). Germline V CDR1 and CDR2: LNHNV, YYDKDF (reference sequence). The V gene lost 1 base and the J gene lost 5 bases, with 12 bases spanning the gap. CDR3 length: 14 amino acids.

This clonotype was seen ten or more times. The V and J genes are TRBV12-3 or TRBV12-4 and TRBJ1-2; no definite D call. Trimming removed 7 bases from V and 6 bases from J, with 12 bases in between. There are 12 residues in the CDR3. The CDR3 loop is CASTRTEDGYTF. The DNA of the CDR3 is TGTGCCAGCACTAGGACGGAAGATGGCTACACCTTC.

The DNA of the CDR3 is TGTGCCAGCAGTACCCAGGGGGCGGGCGAGACCCAGTACTTC. The encoded protein is CASSTQGAGETQYF. The chain employs TRBV6-1 and TRBJ2-5; 8 bases match TRBD1. With 5 bases clipped from V and 5 bases from J, the junction kept 7 bases outside the gene matches. Germline V gene lookup returns CDR1 MNHNS and CDR2 SASEGT. The CDR3 extends over 14 amino acids.

The chain combines TRBV6-1 with TRBJ1-1; 11 bases fit TRBD1. The CDR3 length is 15 residues. Germline trimming cut 6 bases from V and 6 bases from J; bases unmatched to any gene: 9. Per the germline V gene, CDR1 is MNHNS and CDR2 is SASEGT. The CDR3 reads CASSLTGTGGSEAFF. The CDR3 DNA reads TGTGCCAGCAGCCTGACCGGGACAGGGGGATCTGAAGCTTTCTTT.